This TCR beta chain was recorded in a study of blood T cell repertoires in COVID-19 (dated by TCRdb to 2020 to 2021). For the wider study: Samples covering the acute and convalescent phases of COVID-19 were provided by collaborators in the United States, Italy and Spain. The material from the prospective study consisted of cDNA or gDNA derived from T cells, B-cell-depleted T cells, or PBMCs. The dataset comprised deeply sampled blood TCRbeta repertoires from subjects exposed to, actively infected with, or recovered from COVID-19. The repertoires were released in a freely available public database meant as a resource for research on the immune response to SARS-CoV-2. Samples came from the ongoing ImmuneRACE study (first 160 participants) plus 1,254 subjects from 6 global collaborators. Sample metadata almost always included a de-identified subject ID, COVID-19 status, age in years and sex. HLA class I and class II types, where available, came from metadata supplied by the sample provider rather than from assay-based typing.

Regarding this clone: The specificity of this receptor is unknown. No much larger clone is present one base from it, and per-base qualities are unavailable.

The full study reports these points: Clinical and demographic metadata were provided uncurated, with the amount varying by source and participant.

The CDR3 sequence holds 17 residues, the cysteine and phenylalanine included. The sequence is cut down to CDR3 DNA, 51 bases in frame from base 1. V lost 1 base and J lost 0 bases, and the count of bases not matched to a germline gene is 6. CDR1 and CDR2 are read off the germline V gene as KGHSH and LQKENI. One collaborating source in Seattle enrolled patients during active infection and followed them longitudinally through the course of disease. Each collaborating institution followed its own protocols to collect whole blood in K2EDTA tubes. For TCRbeta analysis, collaborator samples were shipped as frozen whole blood, as isolated PBMCs, or as DNA extracted from either sample type. TCRbeta CDR3 regions were amplified from genomic DNA using the immunoSEQ Assay, a bias-controlled multiplex PCR. The authors processed their data as follows. The number of nucleated cells in each sample was estimated by amplification of reference gene primers within the assay. To quantify the absolute abundance of each unique TCRbeta CDR3 rearrangement, sequence reads were collapsed and filtered. For each sample, productive Simpson clonality was calculated as the square root of Simpson's diversity index over productive rearrangements. Drawn from immuneACCESS, this table holds only the in-frame rearrangements with V and J called that TCRdb kept. Clones are partly lost; checked studies trace under half to an unresolved V gene and leave the rest unexplained. The V and J calls and the clone size are those of that table, but D and trimming were determined from the DNA. The sample includes 190,000 or so clones, with about three quarters observed a single time. 10% to 15% of the sample lies in the top ten.

The sequence derives from a woman older than 75 with COVID-19, enrolled during active disease. This receptor chain uses TRBV18 and TRBJ1-1, with 9 bases aligning to TRBD1. Sequenced material: peripheral blood. CDR3 loop: CASSPQGQGGMNTEAFF. The sequence in DNA is TGTGCCAGCTCACCACAGGGACAGGGTGGGATGAACACTGAAGCTTTCTTT.